Included here is one TCR beta chain sequence, with context. The data were obtained in a study of cytomegalovirus exposure and HLA in healthy donors. Use of 60 Vbeta and 13 Jbeta primers characterized the PCR. Assay used: immunoSEQ multiplex PCR; TCRdb lists only in-frame clones, some missing. The table records some 120,000 clones, less than 80% of them present only once. The CDR3 contains 17 residues. The J segment lost 7 bases and the V segment lost 1 base, leaving 7 bases of the junction unmatched. The germline gives CDR1 SGHTA, CDR2 FQGNSA. The V and J genes are TRBV7-2 and TRBJ2-2, with TRBD2 matching over 12 bases. Sequenced material: PBMCs. The receptor's source is a man between 40 and 49 years old in good health and CMV-seropositive. CDR3 sequence reads: CASSLGTSGKVSGELFF. The CDR3 DNA sequence: TGTGCCAGCAGCTTAGGGACTAGCGGGAAAGTTAGCGGGGAGCTGTTTTTT.